These 3 T cell receptor beta chains were sequenced from one sample in a study of shared clonotypes between healthy human individuals. The table came from immunoSEQ multiplex PCR; TCRdb's copy has only in-frame clones and leaves some out. The table includes around 1.6 million clones, 95% to 99% detected once. The sequenced sample was naive CD4+ T cells sorted from blood. This sample's subset: CD45RA+ positively selected. The receptor source for this set is a young man in good health.

The chain carries TRBV11-2 and TRBJ2-5; D unclear. The CDR3 is 14 amino acids. V lost 2 bases to trimming and J lost 2 bases, with 9 bases between them. Germline V gives CDR1 SGHAT, CDR2 FQNNGV. In nucleotides, the CDR3 is TGTGCCAGCAGCTTACCCAGCCCACAAGAGACCCAGTACTTC. It is translated as CASSLPSPQETQYF.

The V call is TRBV28, the J call TRBJ2-7, with D uncertain. Germline V CDR1 and CDR2: MDHEN, SYDVKM. V was shortened by 5 bases and J by 4 bases, with 18 bases between the two germline ends. The CDR3 extends over 15 amino acids. CDR3 sequence: CASSRGKSGLYEQYF. The CDR3 DNA sequence: TGTGCCAGCAGTCGAGGCAAATCTGGCCTTTACGAGCAGTACTTC.

The chain uses TRBV27 and TRBJ1-1; no firm D call. The germline V gene encodes CDR1 MNHEY and CDR2 SMNVEV (reference sequence). The CDR3 runs to 16 residues. Trimming cost V 3 bases and J 5 bases, with 19 bases left between them. CDR3 amino acids: CASSFLSRQYPTEAFF. Written as DNA, the CDR3 is TGTGCCAGCAGTTTCCTCTCCCGGCAGTACCCAACTGAAGCTTTCTTT.